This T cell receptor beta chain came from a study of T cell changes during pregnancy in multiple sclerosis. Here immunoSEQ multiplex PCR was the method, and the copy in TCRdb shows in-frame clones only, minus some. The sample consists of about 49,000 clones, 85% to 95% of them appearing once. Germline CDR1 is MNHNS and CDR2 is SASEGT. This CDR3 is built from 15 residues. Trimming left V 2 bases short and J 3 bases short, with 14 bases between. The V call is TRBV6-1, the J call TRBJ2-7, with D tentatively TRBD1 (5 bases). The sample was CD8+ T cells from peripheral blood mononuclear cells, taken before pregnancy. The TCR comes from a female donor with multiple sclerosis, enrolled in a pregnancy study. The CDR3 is CASSEFYRGSYEQYF. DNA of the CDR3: TGTGCCAGCAGTGAATTTTATAGGGGAAGCTACGAGCAGTACTTC.